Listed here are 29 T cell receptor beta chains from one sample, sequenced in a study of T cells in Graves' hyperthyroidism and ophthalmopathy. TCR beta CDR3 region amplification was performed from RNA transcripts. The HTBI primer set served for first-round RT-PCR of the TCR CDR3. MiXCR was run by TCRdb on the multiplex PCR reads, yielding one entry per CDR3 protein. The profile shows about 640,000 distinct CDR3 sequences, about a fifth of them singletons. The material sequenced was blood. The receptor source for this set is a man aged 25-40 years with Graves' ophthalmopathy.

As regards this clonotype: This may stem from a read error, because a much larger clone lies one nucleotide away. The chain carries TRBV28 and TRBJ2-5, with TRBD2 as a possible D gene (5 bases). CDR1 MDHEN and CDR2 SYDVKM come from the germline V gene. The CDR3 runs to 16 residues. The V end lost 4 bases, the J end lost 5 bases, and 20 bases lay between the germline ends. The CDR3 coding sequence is TGTGCCAGCAGTTCCCGACCAGCGGATGTTCTGGAGACCCAGTACTTC. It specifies CASSSRPADVLETQYF. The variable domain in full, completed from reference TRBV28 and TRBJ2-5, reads DVKVTQSSRYLVKRTGEKVFLECVQDMDHENMFWYRQDPGLGLRLIYFSYDVKMKEKGDIPEGYSVSREKKERFSLILESASTNQTSMYLCASSSRPADVLETQYFGPGTRLLVL.

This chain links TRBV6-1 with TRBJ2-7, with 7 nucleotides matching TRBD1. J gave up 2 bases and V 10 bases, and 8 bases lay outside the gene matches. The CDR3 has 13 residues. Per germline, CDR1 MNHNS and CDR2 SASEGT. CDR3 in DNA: TGTGCCACTCACGACAGGGACACCTACGAGCAGTACTTC. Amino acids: CATHDRDTYEQYF.

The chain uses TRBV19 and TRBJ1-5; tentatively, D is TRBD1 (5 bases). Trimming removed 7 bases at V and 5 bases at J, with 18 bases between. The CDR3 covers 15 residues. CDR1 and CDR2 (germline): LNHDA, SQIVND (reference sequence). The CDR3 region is CASTRRGELDQPQHF. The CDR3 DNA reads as TGTGCCAGTACTAGAAGAGGGGAGCTCGATCAGCCCCAGCATTTT.

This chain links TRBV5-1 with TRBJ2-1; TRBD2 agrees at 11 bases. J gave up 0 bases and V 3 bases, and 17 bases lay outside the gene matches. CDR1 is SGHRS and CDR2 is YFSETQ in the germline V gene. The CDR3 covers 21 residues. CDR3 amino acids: CASSSGRLAGGPTLSYNEQFF. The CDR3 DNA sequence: TGCGCCAGCAGCTCAGGTCGGCTAGCGGGAGGCCCCACCCTCTCCTACAATGAGCAGTTCTTC.

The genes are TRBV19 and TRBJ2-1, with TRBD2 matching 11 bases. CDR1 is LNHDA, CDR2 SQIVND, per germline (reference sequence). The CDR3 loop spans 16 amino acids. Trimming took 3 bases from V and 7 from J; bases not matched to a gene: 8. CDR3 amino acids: CASSILTSGKSNEQFF. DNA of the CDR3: TGTGCCAGTAGTATCTTGACTAGCGGGAAGAGTAATGAGCAGTTCTTC.

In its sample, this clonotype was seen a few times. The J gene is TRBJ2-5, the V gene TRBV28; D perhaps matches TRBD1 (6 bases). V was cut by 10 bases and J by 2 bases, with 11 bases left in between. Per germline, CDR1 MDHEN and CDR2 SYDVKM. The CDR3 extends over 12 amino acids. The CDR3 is CATTGPQETQYF. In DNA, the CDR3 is TGTGCCACTACAGGGCCTCAAGAGACCCAGTACTTC.

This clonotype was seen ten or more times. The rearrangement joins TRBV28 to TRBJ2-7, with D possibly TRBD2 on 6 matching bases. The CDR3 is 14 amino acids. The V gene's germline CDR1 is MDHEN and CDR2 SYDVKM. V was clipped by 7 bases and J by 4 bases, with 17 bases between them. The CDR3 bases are TGTGCCAGCATTTCTGTGGGGGGAAGGTACGAGCAGTACTTC. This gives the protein CASISVGGRYEQYF.

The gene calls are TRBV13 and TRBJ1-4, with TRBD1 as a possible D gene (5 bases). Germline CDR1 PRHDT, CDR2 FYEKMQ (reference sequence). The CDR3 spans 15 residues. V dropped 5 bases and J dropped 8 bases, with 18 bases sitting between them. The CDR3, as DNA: TGTGCCAGCAGCACCACAGGCGACCCAGGGGAAAAACTGTTTTTT. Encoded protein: CASSTTGDPGEKLFF. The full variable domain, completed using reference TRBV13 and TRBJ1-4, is AAGVIQSPRHLIKEKRETATLKCYPIPRHDTVYWYQQGPGQDPQFLISFYEKMQSDKGSIPDRFSAQQFSDYHSELNMSSLELGDSALYFCASSTTGDPGEKLFFGSGTQLSVL.

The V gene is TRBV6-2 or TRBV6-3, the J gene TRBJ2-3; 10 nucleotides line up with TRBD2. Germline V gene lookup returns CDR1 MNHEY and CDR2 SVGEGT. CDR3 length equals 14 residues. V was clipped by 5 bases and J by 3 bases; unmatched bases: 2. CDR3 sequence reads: CASSGGLATDTQYF. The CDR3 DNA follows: TGTGCCAGCAGTGGGGGACTAGCGACAGATACGCAGTATTTT.

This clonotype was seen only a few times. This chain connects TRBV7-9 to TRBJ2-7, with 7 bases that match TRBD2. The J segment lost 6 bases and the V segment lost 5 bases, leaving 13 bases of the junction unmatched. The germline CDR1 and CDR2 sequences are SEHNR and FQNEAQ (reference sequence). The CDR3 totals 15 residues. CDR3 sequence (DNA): TGTGCCAGCAGCCCTTGGGAGGGAGTTACTCTCGAGCAGTACTTC. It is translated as CASSPWEGVTLEQYF.

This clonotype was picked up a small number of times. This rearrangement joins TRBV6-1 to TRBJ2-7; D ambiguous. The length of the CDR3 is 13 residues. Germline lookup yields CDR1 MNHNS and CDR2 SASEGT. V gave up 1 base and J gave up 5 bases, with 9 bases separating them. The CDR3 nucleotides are TGTGCCAGCAGTGAAGGGAAGTTTGACGAGCAGTACTTC. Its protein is CASSEGKFDEQYF.

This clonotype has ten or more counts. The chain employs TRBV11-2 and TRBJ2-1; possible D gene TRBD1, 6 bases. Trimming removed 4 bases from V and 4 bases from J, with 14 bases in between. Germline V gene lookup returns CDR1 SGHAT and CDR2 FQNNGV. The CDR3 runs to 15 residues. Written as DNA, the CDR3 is TGTGCCAGCAGCTGGGGGCGGACCACTTACAATGAGCAGTTCTTC. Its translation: CASSWGRTTYNEQFF.

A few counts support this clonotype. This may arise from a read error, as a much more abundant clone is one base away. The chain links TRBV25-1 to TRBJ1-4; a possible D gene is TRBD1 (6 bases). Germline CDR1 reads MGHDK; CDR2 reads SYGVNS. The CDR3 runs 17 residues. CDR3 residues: CTSSEFKGGRFNEKLFF. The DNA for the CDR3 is TGTACCAGCAGTGAATTCAAGGGGGGAAGATTTAATGAAAAACTGTTTTTT.

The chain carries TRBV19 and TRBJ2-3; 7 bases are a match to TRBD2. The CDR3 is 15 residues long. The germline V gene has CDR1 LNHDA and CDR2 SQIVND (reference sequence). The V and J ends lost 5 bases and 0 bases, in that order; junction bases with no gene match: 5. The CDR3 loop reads CASSSSGVSTDTQYF. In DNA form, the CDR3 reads TGTGCCAGTAGTTCTAGCGGAGTCAGCACAGATACGCAGTATTTT. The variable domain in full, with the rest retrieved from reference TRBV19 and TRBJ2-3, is DGGITQSPKYLFRKEGQNVTLSCEQNLNHDAMYWYRQDPGQGLRLIYYSQIVNDFQKGDIAEGYSVSREKKESFPLTVTSAQKNPTAFYLCASSSSGVSTDTQYFGPGTRLTVL.

The CDR3 protein is CASSLAGQVSYEQYF. The CDR3 region has the DNA TGTGCCAGCAGCTTAGCAGGGCAGGTATCCTACGAGCAGTACTTC. This rearrangement joins TRBV7-2 to TRBJ2-7, with no clear D. The germline V gene encodes CDR1 SGHTA and CDR2 FQGNSA. This CDR3 region has 15 residues. V was shortened by 0 bases and J by 1 base, with 10 bases between the two germline ends.

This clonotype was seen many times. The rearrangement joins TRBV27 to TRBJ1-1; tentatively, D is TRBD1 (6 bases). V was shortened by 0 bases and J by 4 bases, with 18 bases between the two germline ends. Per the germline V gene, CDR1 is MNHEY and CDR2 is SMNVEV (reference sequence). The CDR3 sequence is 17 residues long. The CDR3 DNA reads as TGTGCCAGCAGTTTATCGGGGGGGCGGGGGGCGGTCACTGAAGCTTTCTTT. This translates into CASSLSGGRGAVTEAFF.

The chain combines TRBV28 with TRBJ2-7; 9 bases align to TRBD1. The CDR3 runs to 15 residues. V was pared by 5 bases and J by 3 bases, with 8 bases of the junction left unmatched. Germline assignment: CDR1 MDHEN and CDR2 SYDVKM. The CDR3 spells CASSPIRQGVYEQYF. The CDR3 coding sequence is TGTGCCAGCAGTCCCATCCGACAGGGGGTCTACGAGCAGTACTTC.

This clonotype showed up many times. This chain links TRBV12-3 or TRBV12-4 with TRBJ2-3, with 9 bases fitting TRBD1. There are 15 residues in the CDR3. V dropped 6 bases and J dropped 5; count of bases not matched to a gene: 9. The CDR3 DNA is TGTGCCAGCAGCCCAGGACAGGGGCTACGAGATACGCAGTATTTT. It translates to CASSPGQGLRDTQYF.

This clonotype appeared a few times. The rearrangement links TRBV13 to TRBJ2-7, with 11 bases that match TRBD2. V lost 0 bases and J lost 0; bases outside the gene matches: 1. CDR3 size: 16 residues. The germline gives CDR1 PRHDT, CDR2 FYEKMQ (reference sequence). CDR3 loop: CASSLGTSGGSYEQYF. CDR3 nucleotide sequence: TGTGCCAGCAGCTTAGGCACTAGCGGGGGCTCCTACGAGCAGTACTTC. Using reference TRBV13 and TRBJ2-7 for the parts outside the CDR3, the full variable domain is AAGVIQSPRHLIKEKRETATLKCYPIPRHDTVYWYQQGPGQDPQFLISFYEKMQSDKGSIPDRFSAQQFSDYHSELNMSSLELGDSALYFCASSLGTSGGSYEQYFGPGTRLTVT.

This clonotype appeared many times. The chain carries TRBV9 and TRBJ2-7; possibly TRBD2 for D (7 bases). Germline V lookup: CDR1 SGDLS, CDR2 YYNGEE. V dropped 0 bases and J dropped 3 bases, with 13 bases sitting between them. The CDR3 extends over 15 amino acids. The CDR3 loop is CASSVEGGNSYEQYF. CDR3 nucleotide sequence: TGTGCCAGCAGCGTAGAGGGGGGGAATAGCTACGAGCAGTACTTC.

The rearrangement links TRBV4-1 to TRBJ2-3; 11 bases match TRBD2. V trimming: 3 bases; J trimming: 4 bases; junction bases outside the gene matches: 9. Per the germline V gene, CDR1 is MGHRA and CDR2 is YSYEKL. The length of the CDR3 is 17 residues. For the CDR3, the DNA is TGCGCCAGCAGCCAGGGTAGCGGGAGGGGAGGAGCAGATACGCAGTATTTT. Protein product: CASSQGSGRGGADTQYF.

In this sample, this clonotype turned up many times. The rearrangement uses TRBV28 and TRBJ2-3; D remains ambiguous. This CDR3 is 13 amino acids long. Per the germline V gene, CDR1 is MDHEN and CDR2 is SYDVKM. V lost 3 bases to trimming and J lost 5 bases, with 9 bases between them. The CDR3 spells CASSFGIQDTQYF. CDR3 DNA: TGTGCCAGCAGTTTTGGGATTCAAGATACGCAGTATTTT.

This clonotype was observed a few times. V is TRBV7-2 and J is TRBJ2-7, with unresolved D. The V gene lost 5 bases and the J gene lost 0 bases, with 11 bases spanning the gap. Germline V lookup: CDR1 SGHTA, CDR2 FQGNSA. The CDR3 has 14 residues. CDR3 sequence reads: CASSRDWSSYEQYF. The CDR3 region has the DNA TGTGCCAGCAGCCGCGACTGGAGCTCCTACGAGCAGTACTTC.

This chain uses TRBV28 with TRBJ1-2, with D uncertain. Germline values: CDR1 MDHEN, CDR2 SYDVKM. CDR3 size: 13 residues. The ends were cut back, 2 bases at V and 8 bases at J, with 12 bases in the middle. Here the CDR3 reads CASSLVRLGGYTF. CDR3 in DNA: TGTGCCAGCAGTTTAGTCCGCTTAGGGGGCTACACCTTC.

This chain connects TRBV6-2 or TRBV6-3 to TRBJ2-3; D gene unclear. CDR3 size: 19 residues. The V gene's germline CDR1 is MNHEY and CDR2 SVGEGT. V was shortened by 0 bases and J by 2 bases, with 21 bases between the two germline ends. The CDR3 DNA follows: TGTGCCAGCAGTTACTCGACAATCGTCGAAGGTCCAGACACAGATACGCAGTATTTT. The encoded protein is CASSYSTIVEGPDTDTQYF.

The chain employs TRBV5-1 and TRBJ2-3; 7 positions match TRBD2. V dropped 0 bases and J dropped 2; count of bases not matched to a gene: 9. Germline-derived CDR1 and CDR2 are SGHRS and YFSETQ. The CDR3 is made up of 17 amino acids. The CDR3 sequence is CASSLEGAGVVTDTQYF. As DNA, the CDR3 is TGCGCCAGCAGCTTGGAAGGGGCGGGAGTTGTCACAGATACGCAGTATTTT.

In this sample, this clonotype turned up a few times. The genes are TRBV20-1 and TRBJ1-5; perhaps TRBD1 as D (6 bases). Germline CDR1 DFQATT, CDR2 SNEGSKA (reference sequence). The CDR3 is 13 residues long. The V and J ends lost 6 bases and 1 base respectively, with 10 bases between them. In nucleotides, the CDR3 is TGCAGTGCCGAAGACAGGAGCAATCAGCCCCAGCATTTT. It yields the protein CSAEDRSNQPQHF.

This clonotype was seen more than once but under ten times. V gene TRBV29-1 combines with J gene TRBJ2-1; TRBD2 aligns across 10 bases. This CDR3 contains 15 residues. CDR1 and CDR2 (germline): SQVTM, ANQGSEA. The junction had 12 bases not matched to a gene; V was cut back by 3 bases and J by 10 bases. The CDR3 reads CSVEVSLAGVGEQFF. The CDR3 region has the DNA TGCAGCGTTGAGGTCTCCCTAGCGGGAGTGGGAGAGCAGTTCTTC.

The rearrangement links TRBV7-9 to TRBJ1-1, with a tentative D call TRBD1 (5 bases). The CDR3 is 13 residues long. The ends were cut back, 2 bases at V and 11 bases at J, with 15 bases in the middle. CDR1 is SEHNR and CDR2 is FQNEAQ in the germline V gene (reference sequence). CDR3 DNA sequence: TGTGCCAGCAGCTTACAGGAATCGGGGCGGGCTTTCTTT. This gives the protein CASSLQESGRAFF.